This entry lists 8 T cell receptor beta chains sequenced from one sample in a study of monozygotic twins with cystic fibrosis. Using immunoSEQ multiplex PCR, the repertoire was profiled, and TCRdb retains in-frame clones only, with some absent. Of 30,000 to 35,000 clones listed, 90% to 98% are singletons. Sequences were obtained from blood. Every receptor here comes from a girl aged 2 to 10 with cystic fibrosis.

The chain links TRBV5-8 to TRBJ1-2; 7 nucleotides agree with TRBD1. V gave up 5 bases and J gave up 5 bases; unmatched junction bases: 12. The germline V gene encodes CDR1 SGHTS and CDR2 YDEGEE. The CDR3 runs 15 residues. The CDR3 sequence is CASRRRSGQQYGYTF. CDR3 nucleotide sequence: TGTGCCAGCAGAAGACGGTCGGGACAGCAGTATGGCTACACCTTC.

The chain couples TRBV28 to TRBJ2-2, with TRBD2 matching over 10 bases. This CDR3 spans 14 amino acids. The V segment lost 4 bases and the J segment 7 bases; nucleotides outside the gene matches: 3. The germline gives CDR1 MDHEN, CDR2 SYDVKM. Written as DNA, the CDR3 is TGTGCCAGCAGTTCCCGACTAGCGGGCGGGGAGCTGTTTTTT. This translates into CASSSRLAGGELFF.

J is TRBJ1-1 and V is TRBV5-1; TRBD1 agrees at 7 bases. Germline V CDR1 and CDR2: SGHRS, YFSETQ. V lost 0 bases, J lost 4 bases, and 9 bases stayed unmatched. This CDR3 contains 16 residues. This chain's CDR3 is CASSLEPGGGVTEAFF. CDR3 coding DNA: TGCGCCAGCAGCTTGGAGCCAGGGGGTGGAGTCACTGAAGCTTTCTTT. Supplemented by reference TRBV5-1 and TRBJ1-1, the full variable domain reads KAGVTQTPRYLIKTRGQQVTLSCSPISGHRSVSWYQQTPGQGLQFLFEYFSETQRNKGNFPGRFSGRQFSNSRSEMNVSTLELGDSALYLCASSLEPGGGVTEAFFGQGTRLTVV.

The V call is TRBV13, the J call TRBJ2-7; D possibly corresponds to TRBD2 (6 bases). The germline CDR1 and CDR2 sequences are PRHDT and FYEKMQ (reference sequence). V shed 0 bases and J shed 2 bases, with 14 bases lying between them. This CDR3 spans 16 amino acids. The CDR3 here is CASSLGFARDAYEQYF. The CDR3 DNA follows: TGTGCCAGCAGCTTAGGTTTTGCGCGGGACGCCTACGAGCAGTACTTC.

The rearrangement uses TRBV6-1 and TRBJ2-1; tentatively, D is TRBD1 (5 bases). V was cut by 4 bases and J by 2 bases, with 18 bases left in between. This CDR3 spans 17 amino acids. Germline assignment: CDR1 MNHNS and CDR2 SASEGT. The CDR3, as DNA: TGTGCCAGCAGTGTATCAATGACAGCATTCGCCTACAATGAGCAGTTCTTC. It specifies CASSVSMTAFAYNEQFF.

The chain carries TRBV10-2 and TRBJ1-5; D is undetermined. Trimming cost V 6 bases and J 6 bases, with 12 bases left between them. Germline V gives CDR1 WSHSY, CDR2 SAAADI. The CDR3 loop spans 13 amino acids. As DNA, the CDR3 is TGCGCCAGCAGGCGGCGGGAGGGTCAGCCCCAGCATTTT. Its translation: CASRRREGQPQHF.

This chain uses TRBV18 with TRBJ2-7, with 10 bases lining up with TRBD2. Per germline, CDR1 KGHSH and CDR2 LQKENI. J lost 5 bases, V lost 6 bases, and 16 bases had no gene match. This CDR3 region has 17 residues. CDR3 nucleotides: TGTGCCAGCTCGTCGGGCGTTGTACTAGCGGGATTGAACGAGCAGTACTTC. Protein sequence: CASSSGVVLAGLNEQYF. Full variable domain (outside the CDR3, taken from reference TRBV18 and TRBJ2-7): NAGVMQNPRHLVRRRGQEARLRCSPMKGHSHVYWYRQLPEEGLKFMVYLQKENIIDESGMPKERFSAEFPKEGPSILRIQQVVRGDSAAYFCASSSGVVLAGLNEQYFGPGTRLTVT.

This chain uses TRBV18 with TRBJ1-2; the match to TRBD1 covers 7 bases. V shed 3 bases, J shed 0 bases, and the junction held 10 bases outside the gene matches. Germline-derived CDR1 and CDR2 are KGHSH and LQKENI. The CDR3 sequence is 17 residues long. The CDR3, as DNA: TGTGCCAGCTCACCCCAGGGGGGGGCCTCCACTAACTATGGCTACACCTTC. It is translated as CASSPQGGASTNYGYTF.